This T cell receptor beta chain appears in the sequencing data of a study of blood T cell repertoires in COVID-19. Study details: The cDNA or gDNA used as material had been derived from T cells, B-cell-depleted T cells, or PBMCs.

Data came from immunoSEQ multiplex PCR; TCRdb stores just in-frame clones and leaves some out. Among approximately 200,000 clones listed, around 82% were seen once. CDR1 and CDR2 from the germline V gene are SQVTM and ANQGSEA. The CDR3 consists of 12 residues. Trimming removed 6 bases at V and 0 bases at J, with 7 bases between. This clone was recorded once. Participants were aged 18 to 89 years from roughly 26 US areas. Two negative PCRs, clearance, or symptom resolution characterized the recovered Cohort 3 donors. Sequencing input: PBMCs or T cells enriched from blood (not recorded which). This sequence joins TRBV29-1 and TRBJ2-3; unclear D gene. The receptor's source is a man aged 40-50 years who had recovered from COVID-19. CDR3 sequence (DNA): TGCAGCGTGGAATCTAGCACAGATACGCAGTATTTT. Translated, it gives CSVESSTDTQYF.